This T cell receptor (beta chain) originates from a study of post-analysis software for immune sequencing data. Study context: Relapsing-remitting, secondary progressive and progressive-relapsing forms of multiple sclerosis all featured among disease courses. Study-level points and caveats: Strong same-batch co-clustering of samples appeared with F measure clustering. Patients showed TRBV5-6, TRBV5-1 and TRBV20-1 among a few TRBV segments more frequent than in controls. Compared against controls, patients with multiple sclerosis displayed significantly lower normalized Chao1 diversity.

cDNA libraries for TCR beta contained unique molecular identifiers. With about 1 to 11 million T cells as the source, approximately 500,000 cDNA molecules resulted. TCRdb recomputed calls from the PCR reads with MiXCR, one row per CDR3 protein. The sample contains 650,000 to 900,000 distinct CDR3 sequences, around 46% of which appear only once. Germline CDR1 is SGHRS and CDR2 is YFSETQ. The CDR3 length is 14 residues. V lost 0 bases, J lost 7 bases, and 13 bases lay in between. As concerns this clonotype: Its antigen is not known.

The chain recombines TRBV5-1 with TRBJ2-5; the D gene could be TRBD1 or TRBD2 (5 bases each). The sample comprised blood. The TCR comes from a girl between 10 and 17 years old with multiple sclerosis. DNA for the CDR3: TGCGCCAGCAGCTTGGGTCTAGAGGGGTCGACCCAGTACTTC. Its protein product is CASSLGLEGSTQYF.